This T cell receptor beta chain was sequenced in a study of PD-L1 blockade in urothelial cancer. Study details: Prior chemotherapy ranged from 0 to 3 regimens per patient. Blood samples had a median of around 150,000 T cells. Study-wide points: Those with durable benefit had larger increases in tumor-associated blood clones at 3 weeks.

Stated time point: pretreatment peripheral blood. Profiled with immunoSEQ multiplex PCR; TCRdb holds only in-frame clones, not every one. The sample holds about 130,000 clones, around 84% seen once. V lost 1 base and J lost 5, with 11 bases in between. Germline V CDR1 and CDR2: SGHNT, YENEEA. The CDR3 runs 15 residues. Only one count was recorded for this clone. Its antigen remains unidentified. The source material was PBMCs, sampled around atezolizumab (anti-PD-L1) treatment. This rearrangement joins TRBV11-3 to TRBJ2-2, with D possibly matching TRBD2 (5 bases). The sequence derives from a man aged 50 or older with urothelial cancer. CDR3 amino acids: CASSLVSSGTGELFF. The CDR3 DNA sequence: TGTGCCAGCAGCTTAGTCTCGTCGGGGACCGGGGAGCTGTTTTTT.